This T cell receptor beta chain was profiled in a study of cytomegalovirus exposure and HLA in healthy donors. This clone was seen once. Its antigen is undetermined. The germline V gene has CDR1 MDHEN and CDR2 SYDVKM. The ends were cut back, 2 bases at V and 4 bases at J, with 11 bases in the middle. The CDR3 sequence is 14 residues long. Study-wide results and caveats: Several of the most significant clusters were apparently associated with common viral pathogens in a later analysis.

PCR primers comprised 60 Vbeta and 13 Jbeta primers. Assay used: immunoSEQ multiplex PCR; TCRdb lists only in-frame clones, some missing. The sample shows approximately 170,000 clones, roughly 88% of them seen only once. Sequenced: PBMCs. The genes are TRBV28 and TRBJ2-5; maybe TRBD2 (7 bases). This sequence was found in a boy younger than 10 in good health and CMV-seronegative. CDR3 amino acids: CASSLVGGRETQYF. The CDR3, as DNA: TGTGCCAGCAGTTTAGTCGGGGGGCGAGAGACCCAGTACTTC.